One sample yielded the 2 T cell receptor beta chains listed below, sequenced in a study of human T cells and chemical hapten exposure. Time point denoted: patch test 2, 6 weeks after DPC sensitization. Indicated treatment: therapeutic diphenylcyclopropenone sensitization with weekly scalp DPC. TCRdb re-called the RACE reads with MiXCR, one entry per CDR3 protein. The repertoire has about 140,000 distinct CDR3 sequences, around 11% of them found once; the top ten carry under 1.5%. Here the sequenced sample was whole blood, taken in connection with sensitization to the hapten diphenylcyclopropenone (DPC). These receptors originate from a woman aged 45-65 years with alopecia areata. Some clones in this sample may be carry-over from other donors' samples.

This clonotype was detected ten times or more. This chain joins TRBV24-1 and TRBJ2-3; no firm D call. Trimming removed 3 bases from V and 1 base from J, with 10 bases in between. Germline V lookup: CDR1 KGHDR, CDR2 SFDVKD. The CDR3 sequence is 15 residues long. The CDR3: CATSDPTRRTDTQYF. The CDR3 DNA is TGTGCCACCAGTGATCCGACACGACGCACAGATACGCAGTATTTT.

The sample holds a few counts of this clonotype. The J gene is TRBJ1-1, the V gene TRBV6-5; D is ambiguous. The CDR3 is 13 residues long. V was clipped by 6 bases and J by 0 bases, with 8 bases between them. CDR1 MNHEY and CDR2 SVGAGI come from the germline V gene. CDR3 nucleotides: TGTGCCAGCAGGCGCAGCATGAACACTGAAGCTTTCTTT. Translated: CASRRSMNTEAFF.